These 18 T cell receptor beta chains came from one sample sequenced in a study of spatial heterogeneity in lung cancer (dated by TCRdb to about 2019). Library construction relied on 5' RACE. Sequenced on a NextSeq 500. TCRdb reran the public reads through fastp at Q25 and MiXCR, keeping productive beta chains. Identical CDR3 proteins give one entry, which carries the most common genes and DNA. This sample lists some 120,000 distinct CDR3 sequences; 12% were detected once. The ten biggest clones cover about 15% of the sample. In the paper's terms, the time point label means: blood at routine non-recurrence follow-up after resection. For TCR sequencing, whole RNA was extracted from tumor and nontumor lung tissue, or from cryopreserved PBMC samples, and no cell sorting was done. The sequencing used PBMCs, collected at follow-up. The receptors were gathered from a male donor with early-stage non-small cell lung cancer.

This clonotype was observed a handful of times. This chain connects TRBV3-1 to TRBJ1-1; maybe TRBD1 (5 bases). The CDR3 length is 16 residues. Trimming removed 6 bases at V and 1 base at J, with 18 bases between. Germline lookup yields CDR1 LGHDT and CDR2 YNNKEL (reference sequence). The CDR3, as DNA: TGTGCCAGCAGTTACGACCCCCAGGGAGGGAACACTGAAGCTTTCTTT. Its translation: CASSYDPQGGNTEAFF.

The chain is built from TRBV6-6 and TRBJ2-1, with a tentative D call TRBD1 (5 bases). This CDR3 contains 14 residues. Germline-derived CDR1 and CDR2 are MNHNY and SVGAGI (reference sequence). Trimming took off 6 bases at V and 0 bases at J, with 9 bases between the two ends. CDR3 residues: CASRKDSSYNEQFF. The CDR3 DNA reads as TGTGCCAGCAGGAAAGACAGCTCCTACAATGAGCAGTTCTTC.

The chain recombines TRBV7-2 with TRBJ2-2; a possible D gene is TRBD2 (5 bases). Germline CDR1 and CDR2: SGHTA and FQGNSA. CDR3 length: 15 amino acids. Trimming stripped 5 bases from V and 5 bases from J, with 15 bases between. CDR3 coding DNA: TGTGCCAGCAGCCCCCTAGGGAGACGAACCGGGGAGCTGTTTTTT. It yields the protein CASSPLGRRTGELFF.

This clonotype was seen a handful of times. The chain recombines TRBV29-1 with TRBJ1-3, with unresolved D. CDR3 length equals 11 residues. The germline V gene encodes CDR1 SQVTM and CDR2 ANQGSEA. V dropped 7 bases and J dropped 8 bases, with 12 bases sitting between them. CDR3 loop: CSGAREDTIYF. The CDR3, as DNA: TGCAGCGGGGCGCGGGAAGACACCATATATTTT.

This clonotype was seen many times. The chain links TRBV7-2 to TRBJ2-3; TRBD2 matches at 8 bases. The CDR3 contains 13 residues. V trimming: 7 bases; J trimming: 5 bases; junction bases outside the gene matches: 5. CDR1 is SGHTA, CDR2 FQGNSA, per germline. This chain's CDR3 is CASKRGGGDTQYF. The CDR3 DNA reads TGTGCCAGCAAACGGGGGGGCGGAGATACGCAGTATTTT.

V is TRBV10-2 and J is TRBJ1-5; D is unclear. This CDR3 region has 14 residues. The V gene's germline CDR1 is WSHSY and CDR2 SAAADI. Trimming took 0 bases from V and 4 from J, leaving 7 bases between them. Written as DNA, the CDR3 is TGCGCCAGCAGTGAGTCGGGTGGAAATCAGCCCCAGCATTTT. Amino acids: CASSESGGNQPQHF.

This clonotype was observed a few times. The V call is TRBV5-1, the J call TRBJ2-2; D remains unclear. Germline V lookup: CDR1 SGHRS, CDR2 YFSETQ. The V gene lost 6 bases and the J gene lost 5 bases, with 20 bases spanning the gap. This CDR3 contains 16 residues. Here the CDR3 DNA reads TGCGCCAGCAAATGGTCGGCCGGGCCCTCAACCGGGGAGCTGTTTTTT. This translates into CASKWSAGPSTGELFF.

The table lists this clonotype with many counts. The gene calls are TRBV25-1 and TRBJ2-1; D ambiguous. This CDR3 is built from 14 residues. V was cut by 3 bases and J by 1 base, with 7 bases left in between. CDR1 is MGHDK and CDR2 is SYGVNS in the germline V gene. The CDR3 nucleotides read TGTGCCAGCAGTGACTACACTTCCTACAATGAGCAGTTCTTC. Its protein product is CASSDYTSYNEQFF.

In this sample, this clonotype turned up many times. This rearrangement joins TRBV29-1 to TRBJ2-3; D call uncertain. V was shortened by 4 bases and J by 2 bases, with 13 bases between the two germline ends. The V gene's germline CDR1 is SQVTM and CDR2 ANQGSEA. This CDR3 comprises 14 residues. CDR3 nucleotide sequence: TGCAGCGTTGCCTCAACGAGATACACAGATACGCAGTATTTT. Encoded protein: CSVASTRYTDTQYF.

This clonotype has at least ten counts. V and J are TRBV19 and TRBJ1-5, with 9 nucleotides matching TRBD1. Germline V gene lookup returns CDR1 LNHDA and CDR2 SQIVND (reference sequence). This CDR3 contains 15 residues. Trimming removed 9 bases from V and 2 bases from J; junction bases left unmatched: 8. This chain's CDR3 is CASDRGVMGNQPQHF. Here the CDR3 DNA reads TGTGCCAGCGACAGGGGGGTGATGGGCAATCAGCCCCAGCATTTT. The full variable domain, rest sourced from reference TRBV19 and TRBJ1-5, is DGGITQSPKYLFRKEGQNVTLSCEQNLNHDAMYWYRQDPGQGLRLIYYSQIVNDFQKGDIAEGYSVSREKKESFPLTVTSAQKNPTAFYLCASDRGVMGNQPQHFGDGTRLSIL.

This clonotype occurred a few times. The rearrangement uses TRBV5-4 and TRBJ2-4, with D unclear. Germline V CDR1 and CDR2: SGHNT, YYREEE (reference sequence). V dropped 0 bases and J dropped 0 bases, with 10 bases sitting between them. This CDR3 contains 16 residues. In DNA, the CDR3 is TGTGCCAGCAGCTTGGGGCAGGCCCTAGCCAAAAACATTCAGTACTTC. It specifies CASSLGQALAKNIQYF.

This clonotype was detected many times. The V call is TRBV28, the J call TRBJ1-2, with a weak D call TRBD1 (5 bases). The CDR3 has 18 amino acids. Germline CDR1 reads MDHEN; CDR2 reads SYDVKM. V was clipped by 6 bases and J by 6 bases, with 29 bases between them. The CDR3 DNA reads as TGTGCCAGCAGCCAAGGGGTCAAGGGTTACTCGTCGGGAAATGGCTACACCTTC. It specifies CASSQGVKGYSSGNGYTF.

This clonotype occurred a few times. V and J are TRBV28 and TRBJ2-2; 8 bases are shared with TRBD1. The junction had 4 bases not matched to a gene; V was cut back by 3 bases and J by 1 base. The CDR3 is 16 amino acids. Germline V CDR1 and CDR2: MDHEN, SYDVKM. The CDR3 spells CASSFPGQVNTGELFF. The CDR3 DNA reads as TGTGCCAGCAGTTTTCCGGGACAGGTGAACACCGGGGAGCTGTTTTTT.

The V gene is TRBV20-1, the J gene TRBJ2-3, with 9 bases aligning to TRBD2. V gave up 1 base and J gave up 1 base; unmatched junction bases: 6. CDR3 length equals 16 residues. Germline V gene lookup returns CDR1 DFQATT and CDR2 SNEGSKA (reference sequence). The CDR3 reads CSARGIAGVGTDTQYF. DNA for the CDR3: TGCAGTGCTAGAGGAATAGCGGGGGTCGGCACAGATACGCAGTATTTT.

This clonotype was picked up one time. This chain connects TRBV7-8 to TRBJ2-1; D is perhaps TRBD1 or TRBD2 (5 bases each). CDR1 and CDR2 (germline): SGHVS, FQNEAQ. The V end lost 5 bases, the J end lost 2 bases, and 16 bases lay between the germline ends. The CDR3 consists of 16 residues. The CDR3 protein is CASSLRRQGAYNEQFF. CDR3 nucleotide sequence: TGTGCCAGCAGCCTCCGTCGGCAGGGAGCCTACAATGAGCAGTTCTTC.

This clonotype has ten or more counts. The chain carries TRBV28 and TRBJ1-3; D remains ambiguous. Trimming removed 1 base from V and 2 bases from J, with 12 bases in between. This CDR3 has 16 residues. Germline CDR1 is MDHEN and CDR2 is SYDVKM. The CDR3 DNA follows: TGTGCCAGCAGTTTATTTGGCCTAATTACTGGAAACACCATATATTTT. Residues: CASSLFGLITGNTIYF.

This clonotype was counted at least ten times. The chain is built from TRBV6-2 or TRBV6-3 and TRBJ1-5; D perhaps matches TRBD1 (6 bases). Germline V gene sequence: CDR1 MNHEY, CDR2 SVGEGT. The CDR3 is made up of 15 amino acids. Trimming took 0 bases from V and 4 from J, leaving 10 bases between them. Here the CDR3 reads CASSYSGQGNQPQHF. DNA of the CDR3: TGTGCCAGCAGTTACTCGGGGCAGGGGAATCAGCCCCAGCATTTT.

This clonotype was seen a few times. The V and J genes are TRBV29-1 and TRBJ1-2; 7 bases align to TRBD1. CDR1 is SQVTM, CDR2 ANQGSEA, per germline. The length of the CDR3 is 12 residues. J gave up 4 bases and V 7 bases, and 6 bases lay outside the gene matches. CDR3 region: CSAHQGVYGYTF. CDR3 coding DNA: TGCAGCGCACACCAGGGGGTCTATGGCTACACCTTC.